This is a list of T cell receptor beta chains from one sample in a study of regulatory T cells in long-lasting Graves disease. From the multiplex PCR reads, TCRdb called clonotypes with MiXCR, one entry per CDR3 protein. The sample has hundreds of thousands of distinct CDR3 sequences, over 15% seen once; the top ten hold 30%. The same data also went into a second study, on T cells in Graves' hyperthyroidism and ophthalmopathy.

Sequencing was performed on peripheral blood mononuclear cells (PBMCs), taken at new diagnosis, from a patient treated with antithyroid drugs. The receptors stem from a middle-aged man with Graves disease. Both conserved end residues are trimmed from each CDR3. The order of the fields is V gene, CDR3 protein.

TRBV7-2,ASSPANRGDTQY
TRBV19,ASSPSGPGTQY
TRBV11-3,ASSFGGRSGNEQF
TRBV28,AITPGQVPYEQY
TRBV3-1,ASSQEGDIEKLF
TRBV30,AWSVPRTGHNEQL
TRBV20-1,SARVMGIQY
TRBV9,ASSAGGPSYEQY
TRBV28,ASSSGGPNYGYT
TRBV5-6,ASSFDRGPRISNQPQH
TRBV7-9,ASSHGGPYEQY
TRBV11-2,ASSAGGSGLEQF
TRBV27,ASTPQGILGEQF
TRBV28,ASSLWGDRVQPQH
TRBV30,AWGQGAFTDTQY
TRBV5-1,ASSLVTGKSYEQY
TRBV20-1,SARPYGYT
TRBV28,ASSLVSYYEQY
TRBV7-9,ASSFGNMNTEAF
TRBV12-3/TRBV12-4,ASSQVVGDNEQF
TRBV28,ASSGHYNERF
TRBV6-4,ASSDKAGGADTQY
TRBV7-2,ASSSFPRGNQPQH
TRBV7-3,ASSARQGRNEQF
TRBV3-1,ASSRDRRQPQH
TRBV12-3/TRBV12-4,ANSLGQANQPQH
TRBV7-9,ASSLSAGPLNEQF
TRBV6-2/TRBV6-3,ASSPQGGSGNTIY
TRBV3-1,ASSQVPSPLH
TRBV28,ASSFLRTGWHYGYT
TRBV19,ASSGPTGGNQPQH
TRBV6-5,ASSYSQAWGAEQY
TRBV20-1,SARDFGRADNEQF
TRBV12-3/TRBV12-4,ASTQGARNQPQH
TRBV5-1,ASSLDPARGNTEAF
TRBV5-1,ASSLRPGASGQPQH
TRBV11-3,ASSSETSGGFTDTQY
TRBV2,ASSEGRMTNTGELF
TRBV20-1,SASLAGGPKNIQY
TRBV27,ASSFRGRHPYEQY
TRBV9,ASSPRDRDEQY
TRBV5-1,ASRTGGAGETQY
TRBV5-5,ASSSGQGRGQPQH
TRBV5-1,ASSSGTSGDADTQY
TRBV19,ASSIGPGTDTQY
TRBV20-1,SAGTVTSYEQY
TRBV20-1,SARAATVELF
TRBV4-1,ASSQDGGYQPQH